These 16 T cell receptor beta chains originate from one sample sequenced in a study of blood T cells in healthy people across ages. Then a second PCR, running roughly 7 to 11 cycles, was carried out with a sample-barcoded 5' primer and a J-beta primer mix. From the 5' RACE reads, TCRdb called clonotypes with MiXCR, one entry per CDR3 protein. The data show approximately 1.5 million distinct CDR3 sequences, about 35% seen once. The sample taken for sequencing was blood. The receptors derive from a woman aged 25-40 years in good health.

The genes are TRBV29-1 and TRBJ2-7, with unresolved D. From germline, CDR1 is SQVTM and CDR2 ANQGSEA. The CDR3 length is 13 residues. V was trimmed by 4 bases and J by 6 bases, leaving 16 bases between them. The CDR3 protein is CSVVVKGLGEQYF. The CDR3 bases are TGCAGCGTTGTCGTAAAAGGGTTGGGCGAGCAGTACTTC.

The chain couples TRBV18 to TRBJ2-6; D unresolved. The germline CDR1 and CDR2 sequences are KGHSH and LQKENI. V dropped 3 bases and J dropped 0 bases, with 9 bases sitting between them. This CDR3 is 16 amino acids long. Here the CDR3 DNA reads TGTGCCAGCTCACCTGCGGTCCTCTCTGGGGCCAACGTCCTGACTTTC. It codes for CASSPAVLSGANVLTF.

This clonotype has just a few counts. This sequence joins TRBV6-6 and TRBJ2-7; D is possibly TRBD2 (5 bases). Germline CDR1 is MNHNY and CDR2 is SVGAGI (reference sequence). The CDR3 totals 13 residues. V lost 5 bases, J lost 5 bases, and 13 bases lay in between. The chain's CDR3 is CASSLGETNEQYF. Written as DNA, the CDR3 is TGTGCCAGCAGTCTCGGGGAGACGAACGAGCAGTACTTC.

This clonotype has just a few counts. Here the CDR3 DNA reads TGTGCCAGCAGCCAAGATGCCAGGGGCGCACGTGGCTACACCTTC. Amino acids: CASSQDARGARGYTF. The genes are TRBV3-1 and TRBJ1-2; D may be TRBD1 (6 bases). CDR1 LGHDT and CDR2 YNNKEL come from the germline V gene (reference sequence). V shed 0 bases and J shed 7 bases, with 15 bases lying between them. The CDR3 runs 15 residues.

This chain connects TRBV4-1 to TRBJ2-5, with 9 nucleotides matching TRBD2. The V and J ends lost 1 base and 4 bases, in that order; junction bases with no gene match: 13. CDR1 MGHRA and CDR2 YSYEKL come from the germline V gene. This CDR3 spans 18 amino acids. CDR3 residues: CASSQGELKSGGLETQYF. CDR3 DNA: TGCGCCAGCAGCCAAGGGGAGCTAAAAAGCGGGGGGCTAGAGACCCAGTACTTC.

This clonotype was found many times. The chain is built from TRBV12-3 or TRBV12-4 and TRBJ1-2, with 7 positions matching TRBD1. The CDR3 totals 15 residues. V was pared by 5 bases and J by 4 bases, with 10 bases of the junction left unmatched. CDR3 sequence: CASSPGTENLYGYTF. DNA of the CDR3: TGTGCCAGCAGTCCCGGGACAGAAAACCTCTATGGCTACACCTTC.

This chain uses TRBV6-1 with TRBJ2-1; no reliable D call. With 4 bases removed from V and 8 bases from J, the gap between germline ends came to 12 bases. The CDR3 is 13 residues long. Germline CDR1 MNHNS, CDR2 SASEGT. The DNA for the CDR3 is TGTGCCAGCAGTGGTCAGTCAGGACATGAGCAGTTCTTC. Translation gives CASSGQSGHEQFF.

To note about this clonotype: A read error may be the cause here, since a much bigger clone is one base away. The chain recombines TRBV20-1 with TRBJ2-1; maybe TRBD2 (7 bases). Germline lookup yields CDR1 DFQATT and CDR2 SNEGSKA (reference sequence). This CDR3 is built from 16 residues. CDR3 nucleotide sequence: TGCAGTGCTAGACGCGGGGGCCCCAGCTCCTACGATGAGCAGTTCTTC. Protein product: CSARRGGPSSYDEQFF.

This clonotype was found a few times. The V call is TRBV12-3 or TRBV12-4, the J call TRBJ1-5, with D perhaps TRBD1 (6 bases). Trimming removed 6 bases at V and 4 bases at J, with 16 bases between. The CDR3 is made up of 15 amino acids. CDR3 in DNA: TGTGCCAGCAGCCCGAACAGGGTCGGGAATCAGCCCCAGCATTTT. It codes for CASSPNRVGNQPQHF.

V and J are TRBV12-5 and TRBJ2-4; D could derive from TRBD1 or TRBD2 (6 bases each). Matching the DNA end better, TRBJ2-5 makes the J call doubtful. This CDR3 has 17 amino acids. Per germline, CDR1 LGHNT and CDR2 FRNRAP. The chain's CDR3 is CASGSPGGTLLEETQYF. The CDR3 region has the DNA TGTGCTAGTGGCAGCCCCGGGGGCACATTATTAGAAGAGACCCAGTACTTC.

The V gene is TRBV6-5, the J gene TRBJ2-2, with TRBD2 identical over 12 bases. Germline V gene sequence: CDR1 MNHEY, CDR2 SVGAGI. The CDR3 extends over 17 amino acids. V dropped 2 bases and J dropped 1; count of bases not matched to a gene: 2. The CDR3 reads CASSYGTSGLNTGELFF. The CDR3 DNA follows: TGTGCCAGCAGTTACGGGACTAGCGGGCTGAACACCGGGGAGCTGTTTTTT.

This chain connects TRBV29-1 to TRBJ2-2; tentatively, D is TRBD2 (5 bases). Germline V gene data show CDR1 as SQVTM and CDR2 as ANQGSEA. The CDR3 runs to 14 residues. The V end lost 3 bases, the J end lost 5 bases, and 13 bases lay between the germline ends. CDR3 bases: TGCAGCGTTGAGGTTCGGGGATTGACCGGGGAGCTGTTTTTT. Protein product: CSVEVRGLTGELFF.

This clonotype turned up a few times. The gene calls are TRBV7-2 and TRBJ1-2; unclear D gene. Trimming pared 5 bases from V and 4 bases from J, leaving 14 bases between. CDR1 and CDR2 from the germline V gene are SGHTA and FQGNSA. The CDR3 is 14 residues long. CDR3 bases: TGTGCCAGCAGCCGCTTGGTTCGGACCTATGGCTACACCTTC. As protein: CASSRLVRTYGYTF. The full variable domain, with the rest looked up from reference TRBV7-2 and TRBJ1-2, is GAGVSQSPSNKVTEKGKDVELRCDPISGHTALYWYRQSLGQGLEFLIYFQGNSAPDKSGLPSDRFSAERTGGSVSTLTIQRTQQEDSAVYLCASSRLVRTYGYTFGSGTRLTVV.

The V gene is TRBV20-1, the J gene TRBJ2-1; TRBD2 matches at 7 bases. Matching the DNA end better, TRBJ2-7 makes the J call doubtful. Germline lookup yields CDR1 DFQATT and CDR2 SNEGSKA (reference sequence). This CDR3 has 14 amino acids. The CDR3 sequence: CSASRDYNYNEQYF. The CDR3 nucleotides are TGCAGTGCTAGCCGGGACTACAACTACAATGAGCAGTACTTC.

There are a few counts of this clonotype. The chain recombines TRBV19 with TRBJ2-1; 12 nucleotides agree with TRBD2. The CDR3 loop spans 16 amino acids. The germline V gene has CDR1 LNHDA and CDR2 SQIVND (reference sequence). Trimming at V came to 7 bases and at J to 0 bases, leaving 4 bases not matched to a gene. This chain's CDR3 is CASTTSGGSSYNEQFF. As DNA, the CDR3 is TGTGCCAGTACGACTAGCGGGGGAAGCTCCTACAATGAGCAGTTCTTC.

This clonotype was picked up many times. The chain combines TRBV10-3 with TRBJ2-7; D possibly corresponds to TRBD2 (5 bases). V was shortened by 6 bases and J by 7 bases, with 10 bases between the two germline ends. Germline values: CDR1 ENHRY, CDR2 SYGVKD. This CDR3 has 11 residues. The CDR3 region has the DNA TGTGCCATCAGCTCCTCGGGGGAGCAGTACTTC. Residues: CAISSSGEQYF.